What follows are 21 T cell receptor beta chains derived from one specimen sequenced in a study of blood T cell repertoires in COVID-19. Only in-frame clones appear in the TCRdb table, and some are missing; sequencing was by immunoSEQ multiplex PCR. Of about 130,000 clones listed, more than 80% are singletons. The specimen was peripheral blood. These receptors originate from a human donor in a cohort sampled during active COVID-19.

This sequence joins TRBV11-3 and TRBJ2-3; D gene uncertain. Trimming left V 3 bases short and J 1 base short, with 8 bases between. Germline loops: CDR1 SGHNT, CDR2 YENEEA. The CDR3 covers 14 residues. The CDR3 loop is CASSFKLRTDTQYF. The CDR3 coding sequence is TGTGCCAGCAGCTTTAAACTACGCACAGATACGCAGTATTTT.

The chain couples TRBV7-3 to TRBJ2-3; TRBD1 is a possible D gene (7 bases). The CDR3 loop spans 15 amino acids. The V end lost 5 bases, the J end lost 7 bases, and 19 bases lay between the germline ends. Germline V lookup: CDR1 SGHTA, CDR2 FQGTGA. Here the CDR3 reads CASSQAGGGGNTQYF. The CDR3 nucleotides are TGTGCCAGCAGCCAGGCAGGAGGGGGCGGAAATACGCAGTATTTT.

The V and J genes are TRBV5-5 and TRBJ2-1, with 10 bases matching TRBD2. Germline CDR1 SGHKS, CDR2 YYEKEE (reference sequence). CDR3 size: 18 residues. The J segment lost 2 bases and the V segment lost 4 bases, leaving 12 bases of the junction unmatched. The CDR3 protein is CASSIWASGRSPYNEQFF. In DNA form, the CDR3 reads TGTGCCAGCAGCATCTGGGCTAGCGGGAGAAGTCCCTACAATGAGCAGTTCTTC.

The chain has TRBV4-1 and TRBJ2-5; 14 bases line up with TRBD2. CDR1 is MGHRA, CDR2 YSYEKL, per germline. The CDR3 extends over 20 amino acids. The ends lost 0 bases at V and 5 bases at J; junction bases unmatched: 14. CDR3 in amino acids: CASSQDKGLAGGVAGETQYF. DNA of the CDR3: TGCGCCAGCAGCCAAGATAAAGGACTAGCGGGAGGCGTGGCGGGGGAGACCCAGTACTTC.

V and J are TRBV7-2 and TRBJ1-5, with a possible D match to TRBD1 (5 bases). Germline CDR1 is SGHTA and CDR2 is FQGNSA. The CDR3 runs to 15 residues. V shed 1 base and J shed 5 bases, with 12 bases lying between them. The CDR3 protein is CASSLGAGPYQPQHF. The DNA for the CDR3 is TGTGCCAGCAGCTTAGGGGCAGGGCCCTATCAGCCCCAGCATTTT.

This rearrangement joins TRBV7-9 to TRBJ2-7, with 10 nucleotides matching TRBD1. The CDR3 is 15 amino acids. V shed 5 bases and J 7 bases; nucleotides not matched to a gene: 11. Germline values: CDR1 SEHNR, CDR2 FQNEAQ (reference sequence). Here the CDR3 DNA reads TGTGCCAGCAGCCCCTCCGGACAGGGGGGACAAGAGCAGTACTTC. Translating it yields CASSPSGQGGQEQYF.

The chain couples TRBV3-1 (or the pseudogene TRBV3-2) to TRBJ2-1; TRBD2 aligns across 14 bases. V lost 4 bases, J lost 8 bases, and 7 bases stayed unmatched. CDR3 size: 16 residues. Germline V lookup: CDR1 LGHDT, CDR2 YNNKEL (reference sequence). CDR3 DNA sequence: TGTGCCAGCAGCCCGAGGGGACTAGCGGGAGCGGATGAGCAGTTCTTC. Encoded protein: CASSPRGLAGADEQFF.

J is TRBJ2-7 and V is TRBV5-1; TRBD1 might be the D (5 bases). CDR1 is SGHRS, CDR2 YFSETQ, per germline. Trimming removed 1 base at V and 5 bases at J, with 10 bases between. The length of the CDR3 is 13 residues. The CDR3 reads CASSLQGRDEQYV. CDR3 bases: TGCGCCAGCAGCTTGCAAGGCAGGGACGAGCAGTACGTC.

CDR3 loop: CASSVEGTGGVEQYV. For the CDR3, the DNA is TGTGCCAGCAGCGTAGAAGGCACGGGGGGGGTTGAGCAGTACGTC. The rearrangement uses TRBV9 and TRBJ2-7; 8 nucleotides agree with TRBD2. Trimming cost V 0 bases and J 7 bases; bases outside gene matches: 9. CDR3 size: 15 residues. Germline CDR1 SGDLS, CDR2 YYNGEE.

The V call is TRBV7-9, the J call TRBJ1-2; maybe TRBD1 (5 bases). The CDR3 extends over 15 amino acids. With 5 bases removed from V and 0 bases from J, the gap between germline ends came to 13 bases. CDR1 SEHNR and CDR2 FQNEAQ come from the germline V gene (reference sequence). The CDR3 sequence: CASSGAANANYGYTF. The CDR3 nucleotides are TGTGCCAGCAGCGGGGCGGCCAACGCTAACTATGGCTACACCTTC. Using reference TRBV7-9 and TRBJ1-2 for the parts outside the CDR3, the full variable domain is DTGVSQNPRHKITKRGQNVTFRCDPISEHNRLYWYRQTLGQGPEFLTYFQNEAQLEKSRLLSDRFSAERPKGSFSTLEIQRTEQGDSAMYLCASSGAANANYGYTFGSGTRLTVV.

V gene TRBV12-3 or TRBV12-4 combines with J gene TRBJ2-3, with a possible D match to TRBD1 (6 bases). The CDR3 totals 12 residues. Trimming took 6 bases from V and 5 from J, leaving 9 bases between them. The DNA of the CDR3 is TGTGCCAGCAGCCTAGGGGGAGATACGCAGTATTTT. Amino acid sequence: CASSLGGDTQYF.

The chain joins TRBV7-8 to TRBJ2-6; 10 nucleotides agree with TRBD1. V lost 6 bases, J lost 3 bases, and 8 bases stayed unmatched. Per germline, CDR1 SGHVS and CDR2 FQNEAQ. The CDR3 loop spans 17 amino acids. CDR3 DNA: TGTGCCAGCAGTATGGGGACAGGGGTTGGTGGGGCCAACGTCCTGACTTTC. Its translation is CASSMGTGVGGANVLTF.

The V gene is TRBV18, the J gene TRBJ2-1, with TRBD2 matching over 8 bases. Germline assignment: CDR1 KGHSH and CDR2 LQKENI. Trimming removed 6 bases from V and 6 bases from J; junction bases left unmatched: 13. The CDR3 has 16 amino acids. CDR3 DNA: TGTGCCAGCTCCCCCGTCAGCGGGGGTGGATCCAATGAGCAGTTCTTC. Translating it yields CASSPVSGGGSNEQFF.

The chain is built from TRBV7-8 and TRBJ1-4; D might be TRBD1 (5 bases). The V end was cut by 2 bases, the J end by 5 bases, with 12 bases between. Looked up from germline, CDR1 is SGHVS and CDR2 is FQNEAQ. The CDR3 contains 15 residues. CDR3 nucleotide sequence: TGTGCCAGCAGCTTAAGGGGCAGAATAAATGAAAAACTGTTTTTT. Protein sequence: CASSLRGRINEKLFF.

This chain uses TRBV5-1 with TRBJ1-1; D not certain. The V and J ends lost 4 bases and 4 bases respectively, with 11 bases between them. The CDR3 runs to 13 residues. CDR1 is SGHRS and CDR2 is YFSETQ in the germline V gene. The CDR3 DNA reads TGCGCCAGCAGCCTCGACACTTCCACTGAAGCTTTCTTT. Encoded protein: CASSLDTSTEAFF.

The chain recombines TRBV2 with TRBJ1-1; the D gene is possibly TRBD1 (6 bases). The V gene lost 7 bases and the J gene lost 0 bases, with 15 bases spanning the gap. CDR1 SNHLY and CDR2 FYNNEI come from the germline V gene. This CDR3 is built from 15 residues. CDR3 sequence: CASTKNRAMNTEAFF. CDR3 sequence (DNA): TGTGCCAGCACAAAAAACAGGGCCATGAACACTGAAGCTTTCTTT.

This chain connects TRBV5-4 to TRBJ2-7, with D possibly TRBD1 on 5 matching bases. In germline, CDR1 is SGHNT, CDR2 YYREEE (reference sequence). The germline V and J ends were trimmed by 5 bases and 4 bases, with 7 bases remaining between them. The CDR3 consists of 11 residues. This chain's CDR3 is CASSRGYEQYF. CDR3 in DNA: TGTGCCAGCAGTAGGGGTTACGAGCAGTACTTC.

Remarks on this clone: The junction departs from germline at one end; a sequencing error may be responsible. V gene TRBV2 combines with J gene TRBJ2-2; 16 bases align to TRBD2. Germline lookup yields CDR1 SNHLY and CDR2 FYNNEI. This CDR3 has 14 residues. The CDR3 region has the DNA TGTGCCAGCAGATCCGGGACTAGCGGGGGGGAGGTGTTTTTT. The encoded protein is CASRSGTSGGEVFF.

In DNA, the CDR3 is TGTGCCAGTAGTTTTGGGCGATTGGGACAGGGGGTAGGATATTCACCCCTCCACTTT. It codes for CASSFGRLGQGVGYSPLHF. The chain links TRBV19 to TRBJ1-6; 11 nucleotides agree with TRBD1. Germline-derived CDR1 and CDR2 are LNHDA and SQIVND (reference sequence). J gave up 8 bases and V 5 bases, and 17 bases lay outside the gene matches. This CDR3 is built from 19 residues.

J is TRBJ1-3 and V is TRBV19; the D is unclear. Per the germline V gene, CDR1 is LNHDA and CDR2 is SQIVND (reference sequence). The germline V and J ends were trimmed by 8 bases and 0 bases, with 11 bases remaining between them. This CDR3 has 14 residues. The CDR3 DNA follows: TGTGCCAGTCAGCGTCAAAGCTCTGGAAACACCATATATTTT. Its translation is CASQRQSSGNTIYF.

This rearrangement joins TRBV2 to TRBJ1-2; tentatively, D is TRBD1 (6 bases). CDR1 is SNHLY, CDR2 FYNNEI, per germline. The CDR3 consists of 13 residues. V lost 4 bases to trimming and J lost 8 bases, with 14 bases between them. Here the CDR3 DNA reads TGTGCCAGCAGTGTGGCAGGGGAAGGGGGCTACACCTTC. It codes for CASSVAGEGGYTF. Full variable domain (missing parts from reference TRBV2 and TRBJ1-2): EPEVTQTPSHQVTQMGQEVILRCVPISNHLYFYWYRQILGQKVEFLVSFYNNEISEKSEIFDDQFSVERPDGSNFTLKIRSTKLEDSAMYFCASSVAGEGGYTFGSGTRLTVV.